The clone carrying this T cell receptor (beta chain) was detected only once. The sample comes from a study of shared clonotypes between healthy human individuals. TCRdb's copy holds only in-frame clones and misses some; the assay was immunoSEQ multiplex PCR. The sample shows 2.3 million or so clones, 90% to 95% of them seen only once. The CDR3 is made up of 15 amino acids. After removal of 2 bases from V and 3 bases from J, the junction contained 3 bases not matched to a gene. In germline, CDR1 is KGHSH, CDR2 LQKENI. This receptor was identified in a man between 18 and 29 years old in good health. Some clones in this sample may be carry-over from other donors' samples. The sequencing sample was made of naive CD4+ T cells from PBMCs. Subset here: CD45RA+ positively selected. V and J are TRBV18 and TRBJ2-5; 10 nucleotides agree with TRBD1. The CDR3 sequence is CASSPGTGAKETQYF. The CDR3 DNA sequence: TGTGCCAGCTCACCAGGGACAGGGGCTAAAGAGACCCAGTACTTC. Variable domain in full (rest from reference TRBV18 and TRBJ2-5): NAGVMQNPRHLVRRRGQEARLRCSPMKGHSHVYWYRQLPEEGLKFMVYLQKENIIDESGMPKERFSAEFPKEGPSILRIQQVVRGDSAAYFCASSPGTGAKETQYFGPGTRLLVL.